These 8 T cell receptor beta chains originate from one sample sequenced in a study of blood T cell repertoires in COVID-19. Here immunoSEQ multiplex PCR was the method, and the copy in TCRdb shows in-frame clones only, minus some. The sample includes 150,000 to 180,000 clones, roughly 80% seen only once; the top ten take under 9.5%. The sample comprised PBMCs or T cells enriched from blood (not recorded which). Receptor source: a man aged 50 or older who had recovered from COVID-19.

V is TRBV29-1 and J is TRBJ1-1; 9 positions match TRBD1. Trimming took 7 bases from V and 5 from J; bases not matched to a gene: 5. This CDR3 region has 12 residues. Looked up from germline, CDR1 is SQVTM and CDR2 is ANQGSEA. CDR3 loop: CSGRQGGTEAFF. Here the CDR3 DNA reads TGCAGCGGCAGACAGGGGGGAACTGAAGCTTTCTTT.

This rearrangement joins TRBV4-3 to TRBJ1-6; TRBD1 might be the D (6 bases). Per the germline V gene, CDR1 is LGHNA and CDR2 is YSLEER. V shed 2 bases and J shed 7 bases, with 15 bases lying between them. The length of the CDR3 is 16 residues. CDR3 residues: CASSQTSGTMNSPLHF. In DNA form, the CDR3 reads TGCGCCAGCAGCCAAACCTCCGGGACAATGAATTCACCCCTCCACTTT.

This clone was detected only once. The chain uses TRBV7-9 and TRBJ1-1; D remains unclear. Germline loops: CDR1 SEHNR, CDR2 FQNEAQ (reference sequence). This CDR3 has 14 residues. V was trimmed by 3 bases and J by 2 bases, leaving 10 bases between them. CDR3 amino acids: CASSFFGGNTEAFF. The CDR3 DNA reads TGTGCCAGCAGCTTCTTCGGCGGAAACACTGAAGCTTTCTTT.

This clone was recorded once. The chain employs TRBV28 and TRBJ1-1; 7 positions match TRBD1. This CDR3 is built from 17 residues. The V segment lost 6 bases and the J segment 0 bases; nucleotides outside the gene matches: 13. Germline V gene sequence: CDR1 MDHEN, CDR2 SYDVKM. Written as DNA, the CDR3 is TGTGCCAGCAGCTCTCCCAAGACAGGGAACATGAACACTGAAGCTTTCTTT. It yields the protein CASSSPKTGNMNTEAFF.

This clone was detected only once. CDR3 DNA: TGTGCCAGCAGCGAGACAGGGCCCAATGAAAAACTGTTTTTT. It translates to CASSETGPNEKLFF. This chain links TRBV11-3 with TRBJ1-4; TRBD1 matches 7 bases. CDR1 SGHNT and CDR2 YENEEA come from the germline V gene. The CDR3 loop spans 14 amino acids. V dropped 5 bases and J dropped 5; count of bases not matched to a gene: 5.

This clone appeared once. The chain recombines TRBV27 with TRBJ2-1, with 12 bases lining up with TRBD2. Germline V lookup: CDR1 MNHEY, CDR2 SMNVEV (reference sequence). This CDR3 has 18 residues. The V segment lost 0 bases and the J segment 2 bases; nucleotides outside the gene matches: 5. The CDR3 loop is CASSLSRTSGAAYNEQFF. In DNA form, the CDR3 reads TGTGCCAGCAGTTTATCGAGGACTAGCGGGGCCGCCTACAATGAGCAGTTCTTC.

The CDR3 coding sequence is TGCGCCAGCAGCTTGGCCGACAGGGTATATGGCTACACCTTC. Residues: CASSLADRVYGYTF. The chain recombines TRBV5-1 with TRBJ1-2; 7 bases are a match to TRBD1. CDR1 and CDR2 (germline): SGHRS, YFSETQ. The J segment lost 5 bases and the V segment lost 0 bases, leaving 4 bases of the junction unmatched. This CDR3 spans 14 amino acids.

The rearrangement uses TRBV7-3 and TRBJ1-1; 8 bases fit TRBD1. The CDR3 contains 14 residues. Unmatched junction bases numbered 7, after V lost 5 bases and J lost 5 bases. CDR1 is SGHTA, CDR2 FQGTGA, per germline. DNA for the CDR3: TGTGCCAGCAGCCCCGCAGGGGGCGATACTGAAGCTTTCTTT. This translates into CASSPAGGDTEAFF.